These 8 T cell receptor beta chains share one sample of origin, sequenced in a study of blood T cell repertoires in COVID-19 (dated by TCRdb to 2018 to 2021). Libraries were built with the immunoSEQ multiplex PCR assay. Entries here come from immuneACCESS through TCRdb and include only in-frame sequences with V and J called. Some clones fail to appear in such tables; in the studies checked, an unresolved V gene covers under half of the shortfall, and the cause of the remainder is unknown. In all, the sample holds 130,000 to 150,000 clones, and roughly 80% of those were seen once. The ten top clones hold 4.8% of the sample. Sequencing used peripheral blood. These receptors all come from a human donor in a cohort sampled during active COVID-19.

The CDR3 spells CASSFNQRASWADTQYF. CDR3 nucleotide sequence: TGTGCCAGCAGCTTTAATCAGCGGGCATCTTGGGCAGATACGCAGTATTTT. This sequence joins TRBV7-9 and TRBJ2-3; D is possibly TRBD2 (6 bases). Germline CDR1 SEHNR, CDR2 FQNEAQ (reference sequence). CDR3 size: 17 residues. The V gene lost 3 bases and the J gene lost 4 bases, with 20 bases spanning the gap. Full variable domain (missing parts from reference TRBV7-9 and TRBJ2-3): DTGVSQNPRHKITKRGQNVTFRCDPISEHNRLYWYRQTLGQGPEFLTYFQNEAQLEKSRLLSDRFSAERPKGSFSTLEIQRTEQGDSAMYLCASSFNQRASWADTQYFGPGTRLTVL.

A few counts support this clone. V and J are TRBV29-1 and TRBJ2-7; possibly TRBD2 for D (5 bases). The germline V and J ends were trimmed by 6 bases and 3 bases, with 9 bases remaining between them. The CDR3 totals 11 residues. Germline loops: CDR1 SQVTM, CDR2 ANQGSEA. The DNA for the CDR3 is TGCAGCGTGACTCGGGGCTACGAGCAGTACTTC. Its protein is CSVTRGYEQYF.

The chain is built from TRBV3-1 (or the pseudogene TRBV3-2) and TRBJ2-5, with a weak D call TRBD2 (7 bases). Trimming took 1 base from V and 7 from J, leaving 25 bases between them. This CDR3 is 18 amino acids long. Germline CDR1 LGHDT, CDR2 YNNKEL (reference sequence). CDR3 in DNA: TGTGCCAGCAGCCAAGGGGGGCGGCTGGGGGGGAACTACAGGACCCAGTACTTC. Translation: CASSQGGRLGGNYRTQYF.

V is TRBV5-5 and J is TRBJ2-7; 9 nucleotides match TRBD1. After removal of 2 bases from V and 3 bases from J, the junction contained 6 bases not matched to a gene. The CDR3 has 15 residues. Germline-derived CDR1 and CDR2 are SGHKS and YYEKEE (reference sequence). CDR3 nucleotide sequence: TGTGCCAGCAGCTTCTCCGGGACAGGGTTCTACGAGCAGTACTTC. This codes for CASSFSGTGFYEQYF. Using reference TRBV5-5 and TRBJ2-7 for the parts outside the CDR3, the full variable domain is DAGVTQSPTHLIKTRGQQVTLRCSPISGHKSVSWYQQVLGQGPQFIFQYYEKEERGRGNFPDRFSARQFPNYSSELNVNALLLGDSALYLCASSFSGTGFYEQYFGPGTRLTVT.

The genes are TRBV2 and TRBJ2-5, with D possibly being TRBD2 (6 bases). CDR3 length equals 13 residues. Germline V gives CDR1 SNHLY, CDR2 FYNNEI. Trimming stripped 5 bases from V and 5 bases from J, with 12 bases between. Written as DNA, the CDR3 is TGTGCCAGCAGTAGGAGGGGCTTCGAGACCCAGTACTTC. Its protein product is CASSRRGFETQYF.

The rearrangement joins TRBV15 to TRBJ1-2, with D perhaps TRBD1 (6 bases). The CDR3 runs to 14 residues. Trimming left V 5 bases short and J 2 bases short, with 12 bases between. Germline V lookup: CDR1 LNHNV, CDR2 YYDKDF (reference sequence). For the CDR3, the DNA is TGTGCCACCAGCCTAGGACAGCCAAACTATGGCTACACCTTC. Residues: CATSLGQPNYGYTF.

This rearrangement joins TRBV4-2 to TRBJ2-7; D not certain. CDR3 length equals 14 residues. V shed 4 bases and J shed 6 bases, with 16 bases lying between them. Germline values: CDR1 LGHNA, CDR2 YNFKEQ. The DNA of the CDR3 is TGTGCCAGCAGCCCAATTGCTGGTCCGGGCGAGCAGTACTTC. Protein product: CASSPIAGPGEQYF.

The chain recombines TRBV18 with TRBJ2-4; D is unclear. Per germline, CDR1 KGHSH and CDR2 LQKENI. This CDR3 is 18 amino acids long. Trimming cost V 2 bases and J 0 bases, with 17 bases left between them. The CDR3 loop reads CASSPGPPHSPAKNIQYF. As DNA, the CDR3 is TGTGCCAGCTCACCAGGTCCTCCCCATAGTCCAGCCAAAAACATTCAGTACTTC.